Below, 23 T cell receptor beta chains from the same sample are listed, as sequenced in a study of cytomegalovirus exposure and HLA in healthy donors. PCR amplification relied on 60 Vbeta primers (plus 13 Jbeta primers). Sequenced by immunoSEQ multiplex PCR; TCRdb stores in-frame clones only, minus some. Of 150,000 to 200,000 clones listed, approximately 78% were seen once; the top ten hold less than 2.5%. The sequencing input was PBMCs. The receptors derive from a human donor in good health.

The chain links TRBV5-4 to TRBJ2-2, with D possibly TRBD2 on 5 matching bases. V lost 5 bases and J lost 0, with 11 bases in between. The CDR3 spans 15 residues. Germline values: CDR1 SGHNT, CDR2 YYREEE (reference sequence). As DNA, the CDR3 is TGTGCCAGCAGGCAGGACTTATCGAACACCGGGGAGCTGTTTTTT. Protein: CASRQDLSNTGELFF.

The chain uses TRBV5-6 and TRBJ2-5; weak D call: TRBD2 (5 bases). CDR1 and CDR2 from the germline V gene are SGHDT and YYEEEE. V was shortened by 1 base and J by 4 bases, with 11 bases between the two germline ends. The CDR3 sequence is 14 residues long. In DNA, the CDR3 is TGTGCCAGCAGCTTGCGTCGGGGAGCAGAGACCCAGTACTTC. Translating gives CASSLRRGAETQYF.

There are a few counts of this clone. The V call is TRBV7-2, the J call TRBJ1-4, with D possibly matching TRBD1 (6 bases). The length of the CDR3 is 17 residues. V was cut by 0 bases and J by 0 bases, with 11 bases left in between. CDR1 and CDR2 (germline): SGHTA, FQGNSA. As DNA, the CDR3 is TGTGCCAGCAGCTTAGCAGGGGGTAGGGCAACTAATGAAAAACTGTTTTTT. It specifies CASSLAGGRATNEKLFF.

This clone was observed a few times. The chain couples TRBV9 to TRBJ1-1, with 7 bases fitting TRBD1. V was clipped by 0 bases and J by 4 bases; unmatched bases: 6. Germline-derived CDR1 and CDR2 are SGDLS and YYNGEE. The CDR3 length is 15 residues. The CDR3: CASSVGQGWGTEAFF. The CDR3 region has the DNA TGTGCCAGCAGCGTAGGACAGGGTTGGGGCACTGAAGCTTTCTTT.

Only one count was recorded for this clone. CDR3 loop: CASRLGGYEQYF. CDR3 in DNA: TGCGCCAGCCGTCTGGGGGGCTACGAGCAGTACTTC. The chain employs TRBV5-1 and TRBJ2-7; D may be TRBD2 (6 bases). Trimming took off 7 bases at V and 3 bases at J, with 11 bases between the two ends. Germline V gene sequence: CDR1 SGHRS, CDR2 YFSETQ. CDR3 length: 12 amino acids. Full variable domain (missing parts from reference TRBV5-1 and TRBJ2-7): KAGVTQTPRYLIKTRGQQVTLSCSPISGHRSVSWYQQTPGQGLQFLFEYFSETQRNKGNFPGRFSGRQFSNSRSEMNVSTLELGDSALYLCASRLGGYEQYFGPGTRLTVT.

This clone was counted between two and nine times. The chain has TRBV4-3 and TRBJ2-3, with TRBD2 matching 11 bases. The germline gives CDR1 LGHNA, CDR2 YSLEER. This CDR3 is built from 18 residues. V was clipped by 1 base and J by 3 bases; unmatched bases: 9. CDR3 region: CASSQGPLAGGETDTQYF. CDR3 in DNA: TGCGCCAGCAGCCAAGGGCCCCTAGCGGGGGGAGAGACAGATACGCAGTATTTT.

This rearrangement joins TRBV19 to TRBJ2-7, with D perhaps matching TRBD1 (6 bases). Trimming shortened V by 6 bases and J by 0 bases, and 15 bases separated the two germline ends. The germline CDR1 and CDR2 sequences are LNHDA and SQIVND (reference sequence). The CDR3 extends over 15 amino acids. The DNA for the CDR3 is TGTGCCAGTAGGGGGACATTTGAAAGCTCCTACGAGCAGTACTTC. Translating gives CASRGTFESSYEQYF. The full variable domain, in which reference TRBV19 and TRBJ2-7 provide the parts outside the CDR3, is DGGITQSPKYLFRKEGQNVTLSCEQNLNHDAMYWYRQDPGQGLRLIYYSQIVNDFQKGDIAEGYSVSREKKESFPLTVTSAQKNPTAFYLCASRGTFESSYEQYFGPGTRLTVT.

The gene calls are TRBV5-1 and TRBJ1-2; 7 nucleotides match TRBD1. Germline CDR1 reads SGHRS; CDR2 reads YFSETQ. CDR3 size: 15 residues. V lost 4 bases to trimming and J lost 8 bases; unmatched junction nucleotides: 14. The CDR3: CASSPSATGKRGYTF. In DNA, the CDR3 is TGCGCCAGCAGCCCCTCGGCGACAGGGAAGCGGGGCTACACCTTC.

The count of this clone is one. The chain uses TRBV5-1 and TRBJ2-3, with 11 bases that match TRBD2. CDR3 length: 16 residues. The ends lost 2 bases at V and 2 bases at J; junction bases unmatched: 4. Germline lookup yields CDR1 SGHRS and CDR2 YFSETQ. CDR3 protein: CASSFETSGDTDTQYF. The DNA for the CDR3 is TGCGCCAGCAGCTTCGAGACTAGCGGGGACACAGATACGCAGTATTTT.

The CDR3 coding sequence is TGTGCCTGGAACGTGGGACAGGGTGCGAACTATGGCTACACCTTC. This codes for CAWNVGQGANYGYTF. This chain connects TRBV30 to TRBJ1-2; 9 bases are a match to TRBD1. Germline V gene lookup returns CDR1 GTSNPN and CDR2 SVGIG (reference sequence). Trimming took 4 bases from V and 2 from J; bases not matched to a gene: 8. The CDR3 has 15 amino acids.

This chain uses TRBV2 with TRBJ1-2; 11 bases agree with TRBD1. In germline, CDR1 is SNHLY, CDR2 FYNNEI. The J segment lost 8 bases and the V segment lost 0 bases, leaving 8 bases of the junction unmatched. The CDR3 spans 16 residues. The CDR3: CASSEAVGQGAGGYTF. DNA for the CDR3: TGTGCCAGCAGTGAAGCGGTCGGACAGGGGGCTGGAGGCTACACCTTC.

V is TRBV19 and J is TRBJ2-7, with 8 bases identical to TRBD1. Germline V gene lookup returns CDR1 LNHDA and CDR2 SQIVND (reference sequence). This CDR3 has 14 amino acids. With V trimmed by 6 bases and J by 2 bases, 6 bases remained unmatched. In nucleotides, the CDR3 is TGTGCCAGTAGATCCCAGGGGGCTACCTACGAGCAGTACTTC. Its translation is CASRSQGATYEQYF. Filled out from reference TRBV19 and TRBJ2-7, the complete variable domain reads DGGITQSPKYLFRKEGQNVTLSCEQNLNHDAMYWYRQDPGQGLRLIYYSQIVNDFQKGDIAEGYSVSREKKESFPLTVTSAQKNPTAFYLCASRSQGATYEQYFGPGTRLTVT.

This chain joins TRBV2 and TRBJ2-2; D not resolved. Germline V lookup: CDR1 SNHLY, CDR2 FYNNEI. V gave up 6 bases and J gave up 0 bases, with 14 bases separating them. The CDR3 loop spans 16 amino acids. CDR3 sequence (DNA): TGTGCCAGCAGCCTCCGAACACCCGCGAACACCGGGGAGCTGTTTTTT. Its translation is CASSLRTPANTGELFF.

The chain carries TRBV11-2 and TRBJ1-1, with TRBD1 as a possible D gene (6 bases). This CDR3 comprises 15 residues. Germline V gene data show CDR1 as SGHAT and CDR2 as FQNNGV. Trimming cost V 5 bases and J 0 bases, with 13 bases left between them. CDR3 coding DNA: TGTGCCAGCAGCGACTGGACAGCTTTGAACACTGAAGCTTTCTTT. This gives the protein CASSDWTALNTEAFF.

The chain uses TRBV30 and TRBJ2-1, with 7 bases matching TRBD1. CDR3 length: 13 amino acids. The J segment lost 8 bases and the V segment lost 2 bases, leaving 6 bases of the junction unmatched. The germline gives CDR1 GTSNPN, CDR2 SVGIG (reference sequence). The CDR3 coding sequence is TGTGCCTGGAGTCATACAGGGGCGGATGAGCAGTTCTTC. Its translation: CAWSHTGADEQFF.

The chain recombines TRBV7-2 with TRBJ2-1; 7 nucleotides agree with TRBD1. CDR3 size: 15 residues. CDR1 is SGHTA and CDR2 is FQGNSA in the germline V gene. J was trimmed by 5 bases and V by 1 base; bases with no gene match: 5. CDR3 residues: CASSLDRGTHNEQFF. Written as DNA, the CDR3 is TGTGCCAGCAGCTTAGACAGGGGAACCCACAATGAGCAGTTCTTC.

V is TRBV27 and J is TRBJ2-3; 11 bases are a match to TRBD2. V was clipped by 3 bases and J by 0 bases; unmatched bases: 8. Germline loops: CDR1 MNHEY, CDR2 SMNVEV (reference sequence). The CDR3 spans 18 residues. As DNA, the CDR3 is TGTGCCAGCAGTTTCAGACTAGCGGGGTCACCTAGCACAGATACGCAGTATTTT. Its protein is CASSFRLAGSPSTDTQYF.

The rearrangement joins TRBV5-1 to TRBJ1-2, with TRBD1 matching over 10 bases. V dropped 4 bases and J dropped 8; count of bases not matched to a gene: 8. Germline CDR1 is SGHRS and CDR2 is YFSETQ. This CDR3 comprises 14 residues. The CDR3 loop reads CASSPGQGRGGYTF. CDR3 coding DNA: TGCGCCAGCAGCCCGGGACAGGGGCGGGGGGGCTACACCTTC.

The CDR3 nucleotides are TGTGCCAGCAGGCTCTATGGGACAGTCTCCAATCAGCCCCAGCATTTT. Translated, it gives CASRLYGTVSNQPQHF. The chain joins TRBV27 to TRBJ1-5, with 7 bases that match TRBD1. The CDR3 runs 16 residues. J lost 3 bases, V lost 6 bases, and 11 bases had no gene match. Germline CDR1 is MNHEY and CDR2 is SMNVEV (reference sequence).

V and J are TRBV5-1 and TRBJ2-7; 11 nucleotides line up with TRBD1. The V segment lost 5 bases and the J segment 6 bases; nucleotides outside the gene matches: 7. The CDR3 covers 14 residues. Germline V gene sequence: CDR1 SGHRS, CDR2 YFSETQ. In nucleotides, the CDR3 is TGCGCCAGCAGACCCGGGACAGGGGGTCTCGAGCAGTACTTC. Its protein product is CASRPGTGGLEQYF. Looking up the rest from reference TRBV5-1 and TRBJ2-7 gives the full variable domain: KAGVTQTPRYLIKTRGQQVTLSCSPISGHRSVSWYQQTPGQGLQFLFEYFSETQRNKGNFPGRFSGRQFSNSRSEMNVSTLELGDSALYLCASRPGTGGLEQYFGPGTRLTVT.

This chain connects TRBV7-9 to TRBJ2-7, with D unclear. The V end was cut by 2 bases, the J end by 2 bases, with 7 bases between. The germline V gene encodes CDR1 SEHNR and CDR2 FQNEAQ (reference sequence). The CDR3 is 13 amino acids. CDR3: CASSLLEAYEQYF. In nucleotides, the CDR3 is TGTGCCAGCAGCTTACTAGAGGCCTACGAGCAGTACTTC.

In its sample, this clone was seen once. This chain links TRBV5-5 with TRBJ2-5, with 12 bases that match TRBD2. Germline loops: CDR1 SGHKS, CDR2 YYEKEE (reference sequence). V trimming: 0 bases; J trimming: 2 bases; junction bases outside the gene matches: 8. This CDR3 is built from 18 residues. CDR3 in DNA: TGTGCCAGCAGCTTGGTGGCTAGCGGGGGGGCCTTTCAAGAGACCCAGTACTTC. Translated, it gives CASSLVASGGAFQETQYF.

The V gene is TRBV18, the J gene TRBJ2-7, with D possibly TRBD2 on 6 matching bases. The CDR3 spans 13 residues. Germline V gives CDR1 KGHSH, CDR2 LQKENI. The V and J ends lost 4 bases and 5 bases respectively, with 12 bases between them. Here the CDR3 DNA reads TGTGCCAGCTCACGGGGGGTAGGCGACGAGCAGTACTTC. This gives the protein CASSRGVGDEQYF.